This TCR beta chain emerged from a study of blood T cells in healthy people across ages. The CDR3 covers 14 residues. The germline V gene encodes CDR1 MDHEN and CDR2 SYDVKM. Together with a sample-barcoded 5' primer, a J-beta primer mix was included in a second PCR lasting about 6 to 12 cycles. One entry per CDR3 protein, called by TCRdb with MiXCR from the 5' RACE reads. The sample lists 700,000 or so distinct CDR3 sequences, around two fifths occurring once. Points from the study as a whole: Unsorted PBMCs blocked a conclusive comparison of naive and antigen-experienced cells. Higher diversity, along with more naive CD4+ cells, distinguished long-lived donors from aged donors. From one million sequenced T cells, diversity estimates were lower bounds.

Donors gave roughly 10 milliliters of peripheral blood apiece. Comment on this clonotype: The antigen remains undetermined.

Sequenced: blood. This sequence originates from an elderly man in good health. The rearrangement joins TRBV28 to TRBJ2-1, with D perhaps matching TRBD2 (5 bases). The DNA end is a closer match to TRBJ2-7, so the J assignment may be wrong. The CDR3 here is CASSLWVGDNEQYF. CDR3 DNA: TGTGCCAGCAGTTTATGGGTGGGAGACAATGAGCAGTACTTC.